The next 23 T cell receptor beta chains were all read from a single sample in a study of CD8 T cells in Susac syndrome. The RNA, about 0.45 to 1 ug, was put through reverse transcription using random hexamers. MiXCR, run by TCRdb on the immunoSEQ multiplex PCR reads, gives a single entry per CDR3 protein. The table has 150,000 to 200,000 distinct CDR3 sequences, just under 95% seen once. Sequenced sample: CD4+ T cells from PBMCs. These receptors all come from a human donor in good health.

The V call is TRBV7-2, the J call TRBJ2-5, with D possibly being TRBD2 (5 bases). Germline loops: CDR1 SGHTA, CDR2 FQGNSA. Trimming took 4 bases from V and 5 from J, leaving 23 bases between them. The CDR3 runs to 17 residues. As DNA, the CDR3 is TGTGCCAGCAGCTATAACCGGATCCTCAAGGACTCGGAGACCCAGTACTTC. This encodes CASSYNRILKDSETQYF.

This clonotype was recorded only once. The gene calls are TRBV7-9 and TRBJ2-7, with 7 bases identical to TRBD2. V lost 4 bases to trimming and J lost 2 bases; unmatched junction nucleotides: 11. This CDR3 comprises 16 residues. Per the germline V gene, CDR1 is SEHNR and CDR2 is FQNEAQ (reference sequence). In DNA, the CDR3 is TGTGCCAGCAGCTATGCCCGGGGAGCGGGGACCTACGAGCAGTACTTC. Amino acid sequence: CASSYARGAGTYEQYF. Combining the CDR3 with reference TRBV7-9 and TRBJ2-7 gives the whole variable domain DTGVSQNPRHKITKRGQNVTFRCDPISEHNRLYWYRQTLGQGPEFLTYFQNEAQLEKSRLLSDRFSAERPKGSFSTLEIQRTEQGDSAMYLCASSYARGAGTYEQYFGPGTRLTVT.

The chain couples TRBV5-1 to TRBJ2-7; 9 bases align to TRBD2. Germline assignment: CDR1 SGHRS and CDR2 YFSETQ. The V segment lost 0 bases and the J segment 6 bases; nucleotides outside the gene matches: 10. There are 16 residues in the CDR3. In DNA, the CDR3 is TGCGCCAGCAGCTTGGCCCAGGGACTAGCATCAGGCGAGCAGTACTTC. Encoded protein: CASSLAQGLASGEQYF. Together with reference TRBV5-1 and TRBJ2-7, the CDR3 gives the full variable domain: KAGVTQTPRYLIKTRGQQVTLSCSPISGHRSVSWYQQTPGQGLQFLFEYFSETQRNKGNFPGRFSGRQFSNSRSEMNVSTLELGDSALYLCASSLAQGLASGEQYFGPGTRLTVT.

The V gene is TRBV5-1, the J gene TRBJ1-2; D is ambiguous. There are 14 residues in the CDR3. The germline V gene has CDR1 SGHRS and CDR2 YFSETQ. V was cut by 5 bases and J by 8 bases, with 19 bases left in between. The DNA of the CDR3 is TGCGCCAGCAGTAAACCGGAGGGTTTAGAGGGCTACACCTTC. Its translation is CASSKPEGLEGYTF.

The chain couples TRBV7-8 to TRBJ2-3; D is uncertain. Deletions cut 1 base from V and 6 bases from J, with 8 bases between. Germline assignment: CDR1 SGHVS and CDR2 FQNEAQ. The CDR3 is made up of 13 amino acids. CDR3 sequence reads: CASSLGHGDTQYF. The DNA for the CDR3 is TGTGCCAGCAGCTTAGGTCATGGCGATACGCAGTATTTT.

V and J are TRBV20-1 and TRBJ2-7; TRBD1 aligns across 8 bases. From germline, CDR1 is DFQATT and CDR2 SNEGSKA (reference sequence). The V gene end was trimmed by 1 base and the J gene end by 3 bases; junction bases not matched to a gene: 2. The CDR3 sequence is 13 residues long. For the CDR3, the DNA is TGCAGTGCTAGAGGGACAGGGATCTACGAGCAGTACTTC. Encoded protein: CSARGTGIYEQYF.

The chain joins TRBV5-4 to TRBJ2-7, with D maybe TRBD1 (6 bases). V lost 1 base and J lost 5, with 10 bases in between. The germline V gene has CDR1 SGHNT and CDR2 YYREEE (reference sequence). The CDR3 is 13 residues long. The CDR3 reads CASSLPGVHEQYF. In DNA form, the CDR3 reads TGTGCCAGCAGCTTGCCAGGGGTCCACGAGCAGTACTTC.

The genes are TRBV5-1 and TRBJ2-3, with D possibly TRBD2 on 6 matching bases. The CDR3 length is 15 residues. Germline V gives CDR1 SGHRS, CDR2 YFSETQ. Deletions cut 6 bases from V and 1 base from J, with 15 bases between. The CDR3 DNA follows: TGCGCCAGCACCCCCCGTGAGCGGGGCACAGATACGCAGTATTTT. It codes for CASTPRERGTDTQYF. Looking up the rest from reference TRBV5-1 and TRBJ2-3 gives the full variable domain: KAGVTQTPRYLIKTRGQQVTLSCSPISGHRSVSWYQQTPGQGLQFLFEYFSETQRNKGNFPGRFSGRQFSNSRSEMNVSTLELGDSALYLCASTPRERGTDTQYFGPGTRLTVL.

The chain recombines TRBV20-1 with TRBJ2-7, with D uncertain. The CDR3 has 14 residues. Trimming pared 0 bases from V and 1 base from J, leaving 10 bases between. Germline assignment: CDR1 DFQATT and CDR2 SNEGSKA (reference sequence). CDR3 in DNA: TGCAGTGCTAGAGAAACAAGGAATTCCTACGAGCAGTACTTC. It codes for CSARETRNSYEQYF.

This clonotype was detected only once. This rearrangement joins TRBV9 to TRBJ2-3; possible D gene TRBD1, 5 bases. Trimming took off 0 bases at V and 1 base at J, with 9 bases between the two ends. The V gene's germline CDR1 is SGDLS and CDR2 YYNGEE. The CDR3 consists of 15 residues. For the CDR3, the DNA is TGTGCCAGCAGCGTAGGGGTCAGGGGCACAGATACGCAGTATTTT. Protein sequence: CASSVGVRGTDTQYF.

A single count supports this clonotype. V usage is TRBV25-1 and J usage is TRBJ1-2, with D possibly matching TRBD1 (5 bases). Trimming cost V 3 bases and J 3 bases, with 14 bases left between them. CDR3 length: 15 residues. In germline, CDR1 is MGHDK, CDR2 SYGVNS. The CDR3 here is CASSDSTGGYYGYTF. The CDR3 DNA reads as TGTGCCAGCAGTGACTCGACGGGGGGGTACTATGGCTACACCTTC.

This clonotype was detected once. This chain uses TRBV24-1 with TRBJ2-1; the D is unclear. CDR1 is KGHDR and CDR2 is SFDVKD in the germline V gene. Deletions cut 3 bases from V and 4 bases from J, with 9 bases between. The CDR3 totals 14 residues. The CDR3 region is CATSDRARYNEQFF. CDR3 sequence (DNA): TGTGCCACCAGTGATCGTGCGCGGTACAATGAGCAGTTCTTC.

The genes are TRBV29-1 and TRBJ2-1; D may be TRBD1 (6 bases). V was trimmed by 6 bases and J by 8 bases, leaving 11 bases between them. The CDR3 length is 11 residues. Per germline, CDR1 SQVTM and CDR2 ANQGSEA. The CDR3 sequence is CSVYRVHEQFF. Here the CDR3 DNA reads TGCAGCGTCTACAGGGTCCATGAGCAGTTCTTC.

The CDR3 sequence is CASSISSRAARNEQFF. CDR3 DNA sequence: TGTGCCAGTAGTATATCTTCCAGGGCGGCACGGAATGAGCAGTTCTTC. V is TRBV19 and J is TRBJ2-1; D is perhaps TRBD1 (5 bases). The CDR3 runs 16 residues. The germline V gene has CDR1 LNHDA and CDR2 SQIVND (reference sequence). The V end lost 2 bases, the J end lost 7 bases, and 18 bases lay between the germline ends.

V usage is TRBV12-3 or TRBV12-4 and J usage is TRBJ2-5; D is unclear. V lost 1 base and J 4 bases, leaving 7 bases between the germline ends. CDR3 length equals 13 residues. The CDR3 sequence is CASSLVGAETQYF. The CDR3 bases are TGTGCCAGCAGTTTAGTCGGAGCAGAGACCCAGTACTTC.

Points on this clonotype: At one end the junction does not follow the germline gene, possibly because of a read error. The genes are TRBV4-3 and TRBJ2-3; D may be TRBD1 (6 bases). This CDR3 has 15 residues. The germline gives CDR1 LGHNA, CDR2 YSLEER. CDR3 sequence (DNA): TGCGCTAGCAGCCAACTACAGGGCTCCACAGATACGCAGTATTTT. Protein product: CASSQLQGSTDTQYF.

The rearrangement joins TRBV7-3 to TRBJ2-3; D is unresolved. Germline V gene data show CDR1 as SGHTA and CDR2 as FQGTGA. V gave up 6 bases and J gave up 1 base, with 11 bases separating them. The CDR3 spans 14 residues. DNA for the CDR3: TGTGCCAGCAGGTACCCTGGGGGCACAGATACGCAGTATTTT. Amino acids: CASRYPGGTDTQYF.

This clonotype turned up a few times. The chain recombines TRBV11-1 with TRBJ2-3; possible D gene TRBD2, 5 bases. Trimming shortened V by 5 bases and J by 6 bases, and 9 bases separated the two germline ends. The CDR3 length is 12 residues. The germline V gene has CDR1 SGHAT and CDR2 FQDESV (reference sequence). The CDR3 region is CASSPTGDTQYF. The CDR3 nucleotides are TGTGCCAGCAGCCCTACGGGGGATACGCAGTATTTT.

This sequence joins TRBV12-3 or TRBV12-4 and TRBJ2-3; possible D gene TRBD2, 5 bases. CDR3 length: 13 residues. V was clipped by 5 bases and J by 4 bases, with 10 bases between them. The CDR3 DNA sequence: TGTGCCAGCAGTCCAATACTAGCAGATACGCAGTATTTT. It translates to CASSPILADTQYF.

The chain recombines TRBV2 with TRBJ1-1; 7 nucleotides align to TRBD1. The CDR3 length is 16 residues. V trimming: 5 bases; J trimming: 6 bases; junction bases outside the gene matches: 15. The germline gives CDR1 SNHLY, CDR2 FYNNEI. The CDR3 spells CASSRNRGTVGAEAFF. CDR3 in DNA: TGTGCCAGCAGTCGAAATCGAGGGACAGTGGGCGCTGAAGCTTTCTTT.

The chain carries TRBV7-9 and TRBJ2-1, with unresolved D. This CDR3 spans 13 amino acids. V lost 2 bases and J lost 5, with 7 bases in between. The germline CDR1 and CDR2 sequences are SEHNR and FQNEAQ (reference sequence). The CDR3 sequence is CASSLTSNNEQFF. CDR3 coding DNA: TGTGCCAGCAGCTTAACTTCCAACAATGAGCAGTTCTTC.

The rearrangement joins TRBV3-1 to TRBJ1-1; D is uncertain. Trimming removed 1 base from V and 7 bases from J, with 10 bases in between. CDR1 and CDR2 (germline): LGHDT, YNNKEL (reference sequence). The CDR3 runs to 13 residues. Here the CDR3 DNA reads TGTGCCAGCAGCCAAGTGGGCCAGAGTGAAGCTTTCTTT. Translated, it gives CASSQVGQSEAFF.

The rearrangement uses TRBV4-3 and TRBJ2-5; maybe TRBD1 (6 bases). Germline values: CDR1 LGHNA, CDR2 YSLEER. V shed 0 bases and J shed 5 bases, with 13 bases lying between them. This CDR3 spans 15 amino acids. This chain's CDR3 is CASSQEWGRPETQYF. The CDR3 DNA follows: TGCGCCAGCAGCCAAGAATGGGGGCGCCCCGAGACCCAGTACTTC.